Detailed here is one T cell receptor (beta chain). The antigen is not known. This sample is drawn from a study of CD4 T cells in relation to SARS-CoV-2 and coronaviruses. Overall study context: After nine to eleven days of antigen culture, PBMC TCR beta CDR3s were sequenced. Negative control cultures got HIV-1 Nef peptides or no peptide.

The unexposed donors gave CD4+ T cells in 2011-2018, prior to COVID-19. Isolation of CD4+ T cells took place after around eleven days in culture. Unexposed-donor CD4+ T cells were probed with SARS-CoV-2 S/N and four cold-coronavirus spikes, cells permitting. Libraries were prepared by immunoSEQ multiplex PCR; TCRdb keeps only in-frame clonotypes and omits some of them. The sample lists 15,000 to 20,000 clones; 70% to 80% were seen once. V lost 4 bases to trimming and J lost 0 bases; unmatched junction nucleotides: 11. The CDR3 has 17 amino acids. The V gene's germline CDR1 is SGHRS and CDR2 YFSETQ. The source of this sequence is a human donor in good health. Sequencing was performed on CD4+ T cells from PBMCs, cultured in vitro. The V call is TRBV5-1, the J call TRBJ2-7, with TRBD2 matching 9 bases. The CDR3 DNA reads TGCGCCAGCAGCCTTACCATAGCGGGAGCGAGCTCCTACGAGCAGTACTTC. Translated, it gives CASSLTIAGASSYEQYF.